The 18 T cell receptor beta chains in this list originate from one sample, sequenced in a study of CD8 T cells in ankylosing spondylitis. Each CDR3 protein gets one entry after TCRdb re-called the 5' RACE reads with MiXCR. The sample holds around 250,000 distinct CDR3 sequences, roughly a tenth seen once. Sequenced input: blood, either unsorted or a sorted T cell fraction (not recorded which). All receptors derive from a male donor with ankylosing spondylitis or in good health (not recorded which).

This CDR3 is CSGAREPQGKLFF. Here the CDR3 DNA reads TGCAGCGGTGCTCGCGAGCCCCAAGGAAAACTGTTTTTT. The gene calls are TRBV29-1 and TRBJ1-4; D gene uncertain. The germline V gene has CDR1 SQVTM and CDR2 ANQGSEA. The V end lost 7 bases, the J end lost 10 bases, and 19 bases lay between the germline ends. The CDR3 covers 13 residues.

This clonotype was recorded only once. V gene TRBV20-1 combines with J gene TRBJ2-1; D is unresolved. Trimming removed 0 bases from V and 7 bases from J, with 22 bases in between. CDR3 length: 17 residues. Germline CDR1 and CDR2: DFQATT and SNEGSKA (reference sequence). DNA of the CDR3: TGCAGTGCTAGAGACCTTCTGGGCTCCGGTATAGGGAATGAGCAGTTCTTC. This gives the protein CSARDLLGSGIGNEQFF.

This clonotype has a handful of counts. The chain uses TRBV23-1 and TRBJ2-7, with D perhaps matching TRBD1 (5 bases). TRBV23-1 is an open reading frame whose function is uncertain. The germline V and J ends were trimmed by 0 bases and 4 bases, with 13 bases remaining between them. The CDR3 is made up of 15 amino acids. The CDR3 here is CASSQSNQGAYEQYF. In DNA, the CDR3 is TGCGCCAGCAGTCAATCGAATCAGGGTGCGTACGAGCAGTACTTC.

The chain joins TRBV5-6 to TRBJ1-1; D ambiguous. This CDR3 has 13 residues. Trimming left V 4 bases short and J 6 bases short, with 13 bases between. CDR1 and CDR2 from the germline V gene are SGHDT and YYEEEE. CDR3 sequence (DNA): TGTGCCAGCAGCGTGACTCCCAGAGCTGAAGCTTTCTTT. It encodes CASSVTPRAEAFF. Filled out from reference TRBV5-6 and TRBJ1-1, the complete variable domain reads DAGVTQSPTHLIKTRGQQVTLRCSPKSGHDTVSWYQQALGQGPQFIFQYYEEEERQRGNFPDRFSGHQFPNYSSELNVNALLLGDSALYLCASSVTPRAEAFFGQGTRLTVV.

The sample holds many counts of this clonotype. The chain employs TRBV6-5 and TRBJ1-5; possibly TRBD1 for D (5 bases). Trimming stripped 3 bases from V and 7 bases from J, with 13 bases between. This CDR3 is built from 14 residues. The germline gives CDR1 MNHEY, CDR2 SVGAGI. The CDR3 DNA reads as TGTGCCAGCAGTTATGCGGAGGGGAGGCAGCCCCAGCATTTT. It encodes CASSYAEGRQPQHF.

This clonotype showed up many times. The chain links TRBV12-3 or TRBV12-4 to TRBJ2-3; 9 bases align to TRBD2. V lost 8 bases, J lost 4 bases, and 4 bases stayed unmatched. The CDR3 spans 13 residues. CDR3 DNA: TGTGCCAGCTATCTAGCGGGGTCAGATACGCAGTATTTT. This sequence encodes CASYLAGSDTQYF.

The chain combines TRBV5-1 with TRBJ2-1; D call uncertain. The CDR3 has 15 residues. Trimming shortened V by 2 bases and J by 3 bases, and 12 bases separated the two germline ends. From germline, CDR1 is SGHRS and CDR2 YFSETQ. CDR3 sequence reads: CASSLSNQIYNEQFF. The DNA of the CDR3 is TGCGCCAGCAGCTTATCGAACCAAATCTACAATGAGCAGTTCTTC.

The CDR3 sequence is CASTIAENTGELFF. The DNA of the CDR3 is TGCGCCAGCACAATAGCGGAGAACACCGGGGAGCTGTTTTTT. J is TRBJ2-2 and V is TRBV5-1; weak D call: TRBD2 (6 bases). Trimming took 6 bases from V and 1 from J, leaving 10 bases between them. Germline V lookup: CDR1 SGHRS, CDR2 YFSETQ. The CDR3 runs 14 residues.

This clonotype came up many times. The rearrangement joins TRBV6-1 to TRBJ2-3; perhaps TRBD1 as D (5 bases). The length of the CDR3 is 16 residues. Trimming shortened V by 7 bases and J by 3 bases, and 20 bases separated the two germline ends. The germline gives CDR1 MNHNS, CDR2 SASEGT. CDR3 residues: CASNRSLGATTDTQYF. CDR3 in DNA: TGTGCCAGCAATAGATCTCTTGGGGCTACGACAGATACGCAGTATTTT.

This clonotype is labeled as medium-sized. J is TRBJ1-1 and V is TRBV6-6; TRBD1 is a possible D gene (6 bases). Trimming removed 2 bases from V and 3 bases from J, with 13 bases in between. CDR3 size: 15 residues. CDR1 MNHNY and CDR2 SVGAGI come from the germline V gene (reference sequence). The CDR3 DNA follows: TGTGCCAGCAGTTACGATGAGGGGGGGGACACTGAAGCTTTCTTT. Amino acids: CASSYDEGGDTEAFF.

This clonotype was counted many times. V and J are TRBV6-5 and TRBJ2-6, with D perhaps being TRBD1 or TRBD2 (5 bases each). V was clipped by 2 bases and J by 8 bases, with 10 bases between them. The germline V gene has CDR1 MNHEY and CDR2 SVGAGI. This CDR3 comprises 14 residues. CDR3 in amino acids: CASSYMQGPNVLTF. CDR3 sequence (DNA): TGTGCCAGCAGTTACATGCAGGGACCCAACGTCCTGACTTTC.

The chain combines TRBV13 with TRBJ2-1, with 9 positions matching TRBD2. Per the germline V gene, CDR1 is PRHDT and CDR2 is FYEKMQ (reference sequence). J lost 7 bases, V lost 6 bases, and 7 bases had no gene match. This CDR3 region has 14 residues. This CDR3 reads CASRESGGHNEQFF. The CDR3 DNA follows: TGTGCCAGCAGGGAGAGCGGGGGGCATAATGAGCAGTTCTTC.

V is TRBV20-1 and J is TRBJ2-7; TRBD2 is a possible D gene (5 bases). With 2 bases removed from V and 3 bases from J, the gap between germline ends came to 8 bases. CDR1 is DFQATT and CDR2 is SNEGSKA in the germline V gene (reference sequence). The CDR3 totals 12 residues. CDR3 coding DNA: TGCAGTGCTAGAAACCGGGACTACGAGCAGTACTTC. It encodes CSARNRDYEQYF.

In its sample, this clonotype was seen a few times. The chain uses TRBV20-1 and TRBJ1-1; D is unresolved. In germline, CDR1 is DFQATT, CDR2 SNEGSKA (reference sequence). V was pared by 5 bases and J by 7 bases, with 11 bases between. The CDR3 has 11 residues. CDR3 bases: TGCAGTGCTGCCCTTGTGGTTGAAGCTTTCTTT. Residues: CSAALVVEAFF.

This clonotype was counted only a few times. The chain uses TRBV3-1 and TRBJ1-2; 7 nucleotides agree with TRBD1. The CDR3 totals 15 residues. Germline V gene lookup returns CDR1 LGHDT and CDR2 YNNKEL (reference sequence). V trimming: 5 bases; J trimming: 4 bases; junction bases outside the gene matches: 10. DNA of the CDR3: TGTGCCAGCAGCGATACAGGGGCGGGAGTCTATGGCTACACCTTC. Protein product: CASSDTGAGVYGYTF.

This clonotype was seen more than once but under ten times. This chain's CDR3 is CASSQSTGYDEKLFF. The CDR3 bases are TGTGCCAGCAGTCAATCGACAGGGTATGATGAAAAACTGTTTTTT. The gene calls are TRBV6-5 and TRBJ1-4; 7 nucleotides line up with TRBD1. This CDR3 region has 15 residues. With V trimmed by 5 bases and J by 6 bases, 9 bases remained unmatched. CDR1 is MNHEY and CDR2 is SVGAGI in the germline V gene.

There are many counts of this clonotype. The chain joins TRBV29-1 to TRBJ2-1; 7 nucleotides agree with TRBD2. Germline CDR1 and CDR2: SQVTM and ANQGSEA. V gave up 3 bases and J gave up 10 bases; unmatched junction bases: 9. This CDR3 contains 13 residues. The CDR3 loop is CSVDLGGGMEQFF. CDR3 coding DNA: TGCAGCGTTGATCTGGGGGGAGGGATGGAGCAGTTCTTC.

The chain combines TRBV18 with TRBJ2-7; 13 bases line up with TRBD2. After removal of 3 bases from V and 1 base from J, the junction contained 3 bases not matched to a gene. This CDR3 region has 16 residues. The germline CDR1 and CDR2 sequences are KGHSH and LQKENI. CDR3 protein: CASSPTLAGGSYEQYF. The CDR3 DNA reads TGTGCCAGCTCACCGACACTAGCGGGGGGGTCCTACGAGCAGTACTTC.